This TCR beta chain was profiled in a study of T cell repertoires in cytomegalovirus infection. Germline loops: CDR1 SGHTA, CDR2 FQGNSA. CDR3 size: 15 residues. The junction had 6 bases not matched to a gene; V was cut back by 2 bases and J by 4 bases. This clonotype was seen a few times. Its antigen is still unknown. TCRdb itself ran the reads through MiXCR, one entry per CDR3 protein. The sample contains some 320,000 distinct CDR3 sequences, roughly 29% of which appear only once. The TCR originated in a human donor in good health (CMV status not recorded). Some clones in this sample may be carry-over from other donors' samples. The chain links TRBV7-2 to TRBJ2-3; 7 nucleotides align to TRBD2. Specimen: cultured PBMCs, collected from culture after CMV antigen stimulation. As DNA, the CDR3 is TGTGCCAGCAGCTTAAGCGGGATAGGCTCAGATACGCAGTATTTT. This gives the protein CASSLSGIGSDTQYF.